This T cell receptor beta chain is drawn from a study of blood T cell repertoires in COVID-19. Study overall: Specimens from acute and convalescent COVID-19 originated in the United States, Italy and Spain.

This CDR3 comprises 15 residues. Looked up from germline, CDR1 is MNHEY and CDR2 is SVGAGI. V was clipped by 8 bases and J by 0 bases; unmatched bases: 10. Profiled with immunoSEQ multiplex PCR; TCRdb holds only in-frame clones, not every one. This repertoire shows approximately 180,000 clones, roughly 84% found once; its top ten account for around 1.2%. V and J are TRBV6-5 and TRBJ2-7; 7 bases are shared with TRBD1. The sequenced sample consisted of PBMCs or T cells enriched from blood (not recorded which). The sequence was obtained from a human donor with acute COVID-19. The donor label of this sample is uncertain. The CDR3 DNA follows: TGTGCCAGCGGGGACAGTTTCTTAGACTCCTACGAGCAGTACTTC. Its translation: CASGDSFLDSYEQYF.